The clone carrying this T cell receptor (beta chain) was seen ten or more times. Its specificity is unknown. The time point is: healthy volunteer bleed at 6 weeks. It was unfractionated whole blood from which total RNA was extracted. The source of the sample is a study of human T cells and chemical hapten exposure. Study in general: Across samples, TCR yields varied, mostly owing to small differences in pooled library volumes. Study-level results: Among TCRs, those above 1 in 1000 frequency were unaffected by DPC sensitization.

Per germline, CDR1 DFQATT and CDR2 SNEGSKA (reference sequence). The germline V and J ends were trimmed by 2 bases and 3 bases, with 7 bases remaining between them. This CDR3 comprises 12 residues. Separate cDNA molecules received unique molecular identifiers, which the library attached to them. In the original processing: TCRs per sample had a median of approximately 100,000 and ranged from about 23,224 to 700,000. In TCRdb, the RACE reads were re-called with MiXCR into one record per CDR3 protein. The V and J calls were not made by the authors but by TCRdb's processing. The sample includes 55,000 to 75,000 distinct CDR3 sequences, about 5.7% seen only once; the top ten take around 3.6%.

This chain connects TRBV20-1 to TRBJ1-1; unclear D gene. This TCR was recovered from a female donor in good health. Some clones in this sample may be carry-over from other donors' samples. Material for sequencing was whole blood. CDR3 bases: TGCAGTGCTAGATACATATACACTGAAGCTTTCTTT. Translating it yields CSARYIYTEAFF.